Below are 15 T cell receptor beta chains sequenced from a single sample in a study of post-analysis software for immune sequencing data. Study-wide findings and caveats: Comparison of patients with controls showed five TRBV segments more frequent in patients, TRBV5-6, TRBV5-1 and TRBV20-1 among them.

Antigens for these TCRs are unknown. cDNA libraries of TCR beta carried unique molecular identifiers. MiXCR was run by TCRdb on the PCR reads, yielding one entry per CDR3 protein. The sample holds over 300,000 distinct CDR3 sequences, roughly 35% seen once. The sample taken for sequencing was blood. The receptors were sampled from a girl aged 10 to 17 with multiple sclerosis.

The chain couples TRBV6-2 or TRBV6-3 to TRBJ2-7; tentatively, D is TRBD1 or TRBD2 (6 bases each). Trimming pared 8 bases from V and 5 bases from J, leaving 19 bases between. CDR3 length: 14 residues. Germline V CDR1 and CDR2: MNHEY, SVGEGT. The CDR3 here is CASAEWGAGNEQYF. The CDR3, as DNA: TGTGCCAGCGCTGAGTGGGGGGCTGGTAACGAGCAGTACTTC.

V gene TRBV7-9 combines with J gene TRBJ2-7; D is unresolved. Germline CDR1 SEHNR, CDR2 FQNEAQ (reference sequence). The length of the CDR3 is 15 residues. Deletions cut 1 base from V and 0 bases from J, with 10 bases between. CDR3 nucleotide sequence: TGTGCCAGCAGCTTAGGATTATACAGCTCCTACGAGCAGTACTTC. Its protein product is CASSLGLYSSYEQYF.

CDR3 region: CASSQDPTFTDTQYF. The CDR3 DNA follows: TGCGCCAGCAGCCAAGATCCCACTTTTACAGATACGCAGTATTTT. The J gene is TRBJ2-3, the V gene TRBV4-1; D is unresolved. Trimming shortened V by 0 bases and J by 3 bases, and 10 bases separated the two germline ends. The CDR3 has 15 amino acids. Germline V gives CDR1 MGHRA, CDR2 YSYEKL.

In this sample, this clonotype turned up a few times. The V gene is TRBV27, the J gene TRBJ1-2; the match to TRBD1 covers 8 bases. This CDR3 spans 13 amino acids. Germline V gene lookup returns CDR1 MNHEY and CDR2 SMNVEV (reference sequence). The junction had 4 bases not matched to a gene; V was cut back by 4 bases and J by 6 bases. The CDR3 DNA follows: TGTGCCAGCAGTTGGACAGGGCAGGATGGCTACACCTTC. Encoded protein: CASSWTGQDGYTF.

This clonotype was detected only a few times. This rearrangement joins TRBV5-1 to TRBJ2-3; 7 bases line up with TRBD2. With V trimmed by 7 bases and J by 0 bases, 11 bases remained unmatched. There are 16 residues in the CDR3. CDR1 SGHRS and CDR2 YFSETQ come from the germline V gene. As DNA, the CDR3 is TGCGCCAGCTCTGGGGTTCTAGCGGCCAGCACAGATACGCAGTATTTT. Its translation: CASSGVLAASTDTQYF.

The genes are TRBV20-1 and TRBJ2-3; 12 bases agree with TRBD2. V lost 3 bases to trimming and J lost 6 bases; unmatched junction nucleotides: 4. Germline V CDR1 and CDR2: DFQATT, SNEGSKA (reference sequence). This CDR3 is 14 amino acids long. DNA for the CDR3: TGCAGTGCTAGGAGTGGACTAGCGGGGGATACGCAGTATTTT. This codes for CSARSGLAGDTQYF.

This clonotype was recorded a few times. This chain joins TRBV10-3 and TRBJ2-1, with 12 nucleotides matching TRBD2. This CDR3 contains 18 residues. Germline loops: CDR1 ENHRY, CDR2 SYGVKD. Germline trimming cut 4 bases from V and 0 bases from J; bases unmatched to any gene: 7. CDR3 sequence reads: CAISGGTSGSFSYNEQFF. In DNA, the CDR3 is TGTGCCATCAGTGGAGGGACTAGCGGGTCATTCTCCTACAATGAGCAGTTCTTC.

The chain has TRBV3-1 and TRBJ1-6; D not resolved. V was trimmed by 4 bases and J by 3 bases, leaving 19 bases between them. Per germline, CDR1 LGHDT and CDR2 YNNKEL (reference sequence). The CDR3 loop spans 18 amino acids. For the CDR3, the DNA is TGTGCCAGCAGCCCTCTATCTAGGGTACGGGACTATAATTCACCCCTCCACTTT. Translation: CASSPLSRVRDYNSPLHF. The entire variable domain, with the rest obtained from reference TRBV3-1 and TRBJ1-6, is as follows: DTAVSQTPKYLVTQMGNDKSIKCEQNLGHDTMYWYKQDSKKFLKIMFSYNNKELIINETVPNRFSPKSPDKAHLNLHINSLELGDSAVYFCASSPLSRVRDYNSPLHFGNGTRLTVT.

The V and J genes are TRBV12-3 or TRBV12-4 and TRBJ1-5; 8 bases are shared with TRBD1. CDR3 length equals 17 residues. V trimming: 2 bases; J trimming: 3 bases; junction bases outside the gene matches: 9. CDR3 DNA: TGTGCCAGCAGTTTAACGCCCACAGGGGGTCACAATCAGCCCCAGCATTTT. It yields the protein CASSLTPTGGHNQPQHF.

The V gene is TRBV29-1, the J gene TRBJ2-3, with 12 bases identical to TRBD2. The CDR3 covers 14 residues. The V segment lost 7 bases and the J segment 0 bases; nucleotides outside the gene matches: 2. Looked up from germline, CDR1 is SQVTM and CDR2 is ANQGSEA. CDR3 sequence: CSGGLAGSTDTQYF. CDR3 bases: TGCAGCGGAGGACTAGCGGGGAGCACAGATACGCAGTATTTT.

This sequence joins TRBV6-2 or TRBV6-3 and TRBJ2-3; D unclear. Germline CDR1 MNHEY, CDR2 SVGEGT. This CDR3 is built from 15 residues. V was cut by 8 bases and J by 1 base, with 16 bases left in between. The CDR3 loop is CASGPWAVCTDTQYF. In DNA, the CDR3 is TGTGCCAGCGGCCCTTGGGCGGTCTGCACAGATACGCAGTATTTT.

This clonotype turned up a few times. A junction boundary mismatches the germline segment, possibly from a read error. This chain joins TRBV25-1 and TRBJ1-2, with D tentatively TRBD1 (5 bases). Germline V lookup: CDR1 MGHDK, CDR2 SYGVNS. The CDR3 consists of 15 residues. The CDR3 nucleotides read TGTGCCGGCAGTGAATGGTTAGAGGGGCTACATGGCTACACCTTC. It codes for CAGSEWLEGLHGYTF.

The V and J genes are TRBV6-1 and TRBJ2-7, with no clear D. CDR3 length: 13 residues. Trimming took 5 bases from V and 0 from J, leaving 8 bases between them. CDR1 is MNHNS and CDR2 is SASEGT in the germline V gene. CDR3 nucleotide sequence: TGTGCCAGCAGTCAAGTTTTCTCCTACGAGCAGTACTTC. Residues: CASSQVFSYEQYF.

This clonotype was seen a handful of times. The V and J genes are TRBV7-8 and TRBJ1-6; D gene unclear. Trimming removed 5 bases at V and 1 base at J, with 12 bases between. Looked up from germline, CDR1 is SGHVS and CDR2 is FQNEAQ. The CDR3 totals 16 residues. As DNA, the CDR3 is TGTGCCAGCAGCGCCAGTATGTGGTCCTATAATTCACCCCTCCACTTT. The encoded protein is CASSASMWSYNSPLHF.

Many counts were recorded for this clonotype. The chain employs TRBV21-1 and TRBJ2-6; the D call in the table, TRBD2, was not verified against the DNA. TRBV21-1 is assigned pseudogene status. This CDR3 has 15 amino acids. The DNA for the CDR3 is TGTGCCAGCCTCGGGACTCGTTCTGGGGCCAACGTCCTGACTTTC. Its translation is CASLGTRSGANVLTF.